These 12 T cell receptor beta chains originate from one sample sequenced in a study of blood T cell repertoires in COVID-19. The assay was immunoSEQ multiplex PCR, and TCRdb's table has in-frame clones only and misses some. Of almost 400,000 clones detected, over 85% appear once; the ten largest clones hold less than 2%. Sequencing was done on a sample of PBMCs or T cells enriched from blood (not recorded which). The receptors shown here come from a woman aged 25 to 39 who had recovered from COVID-19.

The CDR3 here is CASKPTGNTEAFF. The CDR3 bases are TGTGCCAGCAAACCTACAGGGAACACTGAAGCTTTCTTT. The chain employs TRBV13 and TRBJ1-1, with D tentatively TRBD1 (5 bases). The CDR3 is 13 residues long. Trimming shortened V by 7 bases and J by 1 base, and 10 bases separated the two germline ends. Germline-derived CDR1 and CDR2 are PRHDT and FYEKMQ (reference sequence).

The gene calls are TRBV10-3 and TRBJ1-1; 8 positions agree with TRBD1. CDR1 ENHRY and CDR2 SYGVKD come from the germline V gene. With V trimmed by 7 bases and J by 0 bases, 4 bases remained unmatched. The CDR3 totals 14 residues. The CDR3 protein is CAIKGQAMNTEAFF. The CDR3 region has the DNA TGTGCCATCAAGGGACAGGCGATGAACACTGAAGCTTTCTTT.

This chain links TRBV5-1 with TRBJ2-2; D may be TRBD2 (5 bases). CDR3 length: 16 residues. Looked up from germline, CDR1 is SGHRS and CDR2 is YFSETQ. The germline V and J ends were trimmed by 2 bases and 2 bases, with 13 bases remaining between them. CDR3 residues: CASSFFFGVNTGELFF. CDR3 DNA sequence: TGCGCCAGCAGCTTTTTTTTCGGGGTAAACACCGGGGAGCTGTTTTTT. The full variable domain, its missing parts supplied by reference TRBV5-1 and TRBJ2-2, is KAGVTQTPRYLIKTRGQQVTLSCSPISGHRSVSWYQQTPGQGLQFLFEYFSETQRNKGNFPGRFSGRQFSNSRSEMNVSTLELGDSALYLCASSFFFGVNTGELFFGEGSRLTVL.

This sequence joins TRBV29-1 and TRBJ1-2; D uncertain. The CDR3 covers 11 residues. Looked up from germline, CDR1 is SQVTM and CDR2 is ANQGSEA. V shed 4 bases and J shed 3 bases, with 6 bases lying between them. CDR3 residues: CSVASDYGYTF. Here the CDR3 DNA reads TGCAGCGTTGCTTCCGACTATGGCTACACCTTC.

This clone was detected once. The chain carries TRBV7-8 and TRBJ1-3; no firm D call. V lost 4 bases to trimming and J lost 2 bases, with 12 bases between them. The CDR3 runs to 15 residues. The germline V gene encodes CDR1 SGHVS and CDR2 FQNEAQ. The CDR3 loop is CASSSDLNTGNTIYF. The CDR3 DNA reads as TGTGCCAGCAGCTCCGACTTAAACACTGGAAACACCATATATTTT.

The chain uses TRBV9 and TRBJ2-4, with 14 bases lining up with TRBD2. The germline CDR1 and CDR2 sequences are SGDLS and YYNGEE. This CDR3 comprises 21 residues. The V and J ends lost 0 bases and 3 bases, in that order; junction bases with no gene match: 14. The CDR3 DNA reads TGTGCCAGCAGCGTAGGGTCCCCGACTAGCGGGGGGGCTTTCGACAAAAACATTCAGTACTTC. Its protein product is CASSVGSPTSGGAFDKNIQYF.

This clone was seen a single time. The rearrangement uses TRBV28 and TRBJ2-1; 7 bases line up with TRBD1. Germline assignment: CDR1 MDHEN and CDR2 SYDVKM. V lost 5 bases, J lost 5 bases, and 18 bases stayed unmatched. CDR3 length: 18 residues. The CDR3 sequence is CASSPHRGGITPDNEQFF. As DNA, the CDR3 is TGTGCCAGCAGTCCACACAGGGGCGGAATTACTCCGGACAATGAGCAGTTCTTC.

The chain combines TRBV9 with TRBJ2-2; 7 bases align to TRBD2. The CDR3 spans 14 residues. Germline-derived CDR1 and CDR2 are SGDLS and YYNGEE. The ends lost 6 bases at V and 4 bases at J; junction bases unmatched: 6. In DNA, the CDR3 is TGTGCCAGCACCGCCGGGACTACCACCGGGGAGCTGTTTTTT. Its protein product is CASTAGTTTGELFF.

The rearrangement uses TRBV4-1 and TRBJ2-7; TRBD2 matches at 10 bases. The CDR3 is made up of 15 amino acids. J lost 3 bases, V lost 3 bases, and 5 bases had no gene match. Germline-derived CDR1 and CDR2 are MGHRA and YSYEKL. CDR3 region: CASSHIGLADYEQYF. CDR3 sequence (DNA): TGCGCCAGCAGCCACATCGGACTAGCGGACTACGAGCAGTACTTC.

This chain links TRBV2 with TRBJ2-1; D is ambiguous. V gave up 7 bases and J gave up 5 bases, with 12 bases separating them. CDR1 and CDR2 (germline): SNHLY, FYNNEI. The CDR3 runs to 13 residues. The CDR3 loop reads CASIRVLDNEQFF. The CDR3 nucleotides read TGTGCCAGCATTCGGGTTTTAGACAATGAGCAGTTCTTC.

V gene TRBV28 combines with J gene TRBJ1-5, with 8 bases that match TRBD1. Per germline, CDR1 MDHEN and CDR2 SYDVKM. This CDR3 spans 16 amino acids. Germline trimming cut 5 bases from V and 5 bases from J; bases unmatched to any gene: 11. In DNA form, the CDR3 reads TGTGCCAGCAGTCTCCCGGACAGGGTGAGCGATCAGCCCCAGCATTTT. This translates into CASSLPDRVSDQPQHF.

The chain uses TRBV5-4 and TRBJ2-7, with TRBD2 matching over 9 bases. The V gene end was trimmed by 1 base and the J gene end by 3 bases; junction bases not matched to a gene: 5. Germline V lookup: CDR1 SGHNT, CDR2 YYREEE (reference sequence). The CDR3 totals 15 residues. As DNA, the CDR3 is TGTGCCAGCAGCTTGTTGTCTAGCGGGATCTACGAGCAGTACTTC. It codes for CASSLLSSGIYEQYF.